This T cell receptor beta chain was retrieved from a study of shared clonotypes between healthy human individuals. For the study at large: The people who gave samples were two women and a few men aged 18 to 49.

Study-wide findings and caveats: The naive CD4 repertoires of several donors were compared, and roughly 5% of clonotypes were shared.

Turning to this clone: Antigen: not known. The sample holds other DNA sequences that translate to the same CDR3.

The authors' processing: ImmunoSEQ output lacked quality scores and full-length reads, limiting matched filtering. TCRdb's copy holds only in-frame clones and misses some; the assay was immunoSEQ multiplex PCR. V and J calls and clone size are as listed in that table; D and trimming were resolved from the DNA. The table shows 2 million to 3 million clones, with 93% occurring only once. Germline CDR1 reads KGHSH; CDR2 reads LQKENI. Trimming shortened V by 1 base and J by 2 bases, and 5 bases separated the two germline ends. This CDR3 is built from 13 residues. The sequence was collected from a man between 18 and 35 years old in good health. Some clones in this sample may be carry-over from other donors' samples. The sequenced sample consisted of naive CD4+ T cells from PBMCs. The subset: CD45RA+ positively selected. This chain connects TRBV18 to TRBJ2-5; D gene unclear. The CDR3 here is CASSPLGQETQYF. CDR3 DNA sequence: TGTGCCAGCTCACCACTGGGACAAGAGACCCAGTACTTC.